Described below is a single T cell receptor beta chain sequence and its context. There are a few counts of this clonotype. Its recognized antigen is unknown. No base-level quality is on record; no much larger clone is a single base apart. For CDR1 and CDR2, the germline V gene (reference sequence) lists DFQATT and SNEGSKA. Counted from cysteine to phenylalanine, this CDR3 has 15 amino acids. Solely the CDR3 DNA is kept, with 45 bases framed from the first base. Ends trimmed: V by 5 bases, J by 6 bases; bases unmatched to a gene: 10. This entry comes from a study of T cell repertoires in cytomegalovirus infection (dated by TCRdb to the late 2010s). Study-level background: The HLA type of each donor mattered for the analysis, because public TCR beta signatures pointed to carriage of CMV infection along with the matching HLA type. Broader findings and caveats from the paper: Cumulative frequency of public TCR beta family members discriminated carriers of CMV infection plus the relevant HLA type in this cohort and an independent roughly 340-donor cohort. The ex vivo response was dominated by HLA-C-restricted CMV-specific TCR beta clonotypes, which also provided the single most frequent clonotype in two of eight donors.

Instrument on record: Illumina HiSeq 1500. TCRdb cleaned the public reads at Q25 with fastp, built clones with MiXCR and kept in-frame beta chains. Entries that share a CDR3 protein sequence are merged under the most common genes and DNA. This sample is represented by about 400,000 distinct CDR3 sequences; over 15% of them were singletons. The ten largest make up less than 9.5% of the sample. Sample: PBMCs. The TCR was taken from a human donor in good health (CMV status not recorded). Some clones in this sample may be carry-over from other donors' samples. The chain was built from TRBV20-1 and TRBJ2-1; 10 bases in the middle match TRBD2. The nucleotide sequence reads as follows: TGCAGTGCTCCCCTGAATAGCGGGAGGAGCAATGAGCAGTTCTTC. Its product reads: CSAPLNSGRSNEQFF.